The rows below give T cell receptor beta chains drawn from one sample of a study of regulatory T cells in long-lasting Graves disease. In TCRdb, the multiplex PCR reads were re-called with MiXCR into one record per CDR3 protein. The sample lists more than 300,000 distinct CDR3 sequences; 10% to 15% were seen once. These data also formed part of another study, on T cells in Graves' hyperthyroidism and ophthalmopathy.

The sequences come from peripheral blood mononuclear cells (PBMCs), collected at new diagnosis, from a patient treated with antithyroid drugs. The receptors derive from a woman between 18 and 30 years old with Graves disease. Each CDR3 is given with its conserved first and last residue. D genes are given only for firm matches. For some rows the clone size is stated as once, few or many, or as a class when expanded; others skip it.

D gene	CDR3 length	V gene	J gene	clone size	CDR3 protein	CDR3 DNA
.	14	TRBV11-2	TRBJ2-5	.	CASSPVGSGETQYF	TGTGCCAGCAGCCCCGTGGGGTCGGGGGAGACCCAGTACTTC
TRBD1	18	TRBV7-2	TRBJ1-6	many	CASSLEGGTGGWYSPLHF	TGTGCCAGCAGCTTAGAGGGGGGGACAGGGGGGTGGTATTCACCCCTCCACTTT
.	15	TRBV7-8	TRBJ2-5	many	CASRLRLGLQETQYF	TGTGCCAGCAGACTTAGATTGGGGCTCCAAGAGACCCAGTACTTC
TRBD2	16	TRBV14	TRBJ2-1	few	CASSQDWGGSYNEQFF	TGTGCCAGCAGCCAAGATTGGGGGGGCTCCTACAATGAGCAGTTCTTC
.	17	TRBV12-3/TRBV12-4	TRBJ2-4	many	CASSTYRAPAAKNIQYF	TGTGCCAGCAGTACCTACCGGGCCCCAGCGGCCAAAAACATTCAGTACTTC
TRBD1	14	TRBV7-2	TRBJ2-2	many	CASSSTGGTGELFF	TGTGCCAGCAGCTCGACAGGGGGAACCGGGGAGCTGTTTTTT
.	14	TRBV19	TRBJ2-2	many	CASSMFPDTGELFF	TGTGCCAGTAGTATGTTCCCAGACACCGGGGAGCTGTTTTTT
TRBD2	18	TRBV9	TRBJ2-2	.	CASSAGTSGRSGTGELFF	TGTGCCAGCAGCGCCGGGACTAGCGGGAGAAGTGGTACCGGGGAGCTGTTTTTT
.	16	TRBV6-5	TRBJ1-5	many	CASSYTGGAVFQPQHF	TGTGCCAGCAGTTACACTGGGGGGGCAGTTTTTCAGCCCCAGCATTTT
TRBD2	16	TRBV2	TRBJ2-7	many	CASSTDPQRGSYEQYF	TGTGCCAGCAGCACGGACCCTCAGCGGGGCTCCTACGAGCAGTACTTC
.	14	TRBV27	TRBJ1-6	.	CASSFSMVGSPLHF	TGTGCCAGCAGTTTCTCCATGGTCGGTTCACCCCTCCACTTT
TRBD1	14	TRBV19	TRBJ2-7	.	CASSRGTGSYEQYF	TGTGCCAGTAGTCGAGGGACAGGATCCTACGAGCAGTACTTC
TRBD2	14	TRBV7-9	TRBJ2-7	many	CASSFGSGGDEQYF	TGTGCCAGCAGCTTTGGGAGCGGGGGTGACGAGCAGTACTTC
.	15	TRBV11-3	TRBJ2-1	many	CASSLVAESYNEQFF	TGTGCCAGCAGCTTAGTAGCGGAGTCCTACAATGAGCAGTTCTTC
TRBD2	16	TRBV11-3	TRBJ2-5	many	CASSLGPSGSQETQYF	TGTGCCAGCAGCTTAGGGCCTAGCGGGAGTCAAGAGACCCAGTACTTC
.	13	TRBV19	TRBJ1-2	.	CASKEQGNYGYTF	TGTGCCAGTAAAGAGCAGGGAAACTATGGCTACACCTTC
.	15	TRBV15	TRBJ1-2	many	CATSRESDSLDGYTF	TGTGCCACCAGCAGAGAGTCGGACAGCCTTGATGGCTACACCTTC
.	15	TRBV10-3	TRBJ2-1	few	CAISPQTRGRDEQFF	TGTGCCATCAGTCCCCAGACTAGGGGTAGGGATGAGCAGTTCTTC
TRBD2	14	TRBV10-3	TRBJ2-7	many	CAISPGLAIYEQYF	TGTGCCATCAGTCCGGGACTAGCTATCTACGAGCAGTACTTC
TRBD1	19	TRBV12-3/TRBV12-4	TRBJ1-4	.	CASSFPGTGGLATNEKLFF	TGTGCCAGCAGTTTCCCCGGGACAGGGGGACTTGCTACTAATGAAAAACTGTTTTTT
.	17	TRBV27	TRBJ2-3	many	CASSSLLLSASHVTQYF	TGTGCCAGCAGTTCCCTCCTCTTGAGCGCCAGTCATGTTACGCAGTATTTT
.	16	TRBV28	TRBJ2-1	many	CASSPRLASAYNEQFF	TGTGCCAGCAGTCCCCGCCTAGCGTCGGCCTACAATGAGCAGTTCTTC
TRBD2	17	TRBV15	TRBJ2-3	many	CATSLPLAGGHTDTQYF	TGTGCCACCAGCCTCCCACTAGCGGGGGGACACACAGATACGCAGTATTTT
TRBD1	15	TRBV20-1	TRBJ1-6	.	CSARRPGQANSPLHF	TGCAGTGCAAGGCGACCGGGACAGGCTAATTCACCCCTCCACTTT
TRBD2	14	TRBV24-1	TRBJ2-3	many	CATSDPGGPPTQYF	TGTGCCACCAGTGACCCGGGGGGGCCCCCGACGCAGTATTTT
TRBD1	14	TRBV14	TRBJ2-7	.	CASRRTGGSYEQYF	TGTGCCAGCAGGCGGACAGGGGGCTCCTACGAGCAGTACTTC
TRBD1	13	TRBV20-1	TRBJ1-1	few	CSAPGQGNTEAFF	TGCAGTGCTCCAGGACAGGGGAACACTGAAGCTTTCTTT
.	16	TRBV3-1	TRBJ2-5	many	CASSQDFASSQETQYF	TGTGCCAGCAGCCAAGATTTCGCTAGCTCTCAAGAGACCCAGTACTTC
.	13	TRBV27	TRBJ2-5	many	CASSLSIQETQYF	TGTGCCAGCAGTTTATCTATCCAAGAGACCCAGTACTTC
TRBD2	15	TRBV28	TRBJ2-1	.	CASSLPGLGYNEQFF	TGTGCCAGCAGTTTACCGGGACTAGGTTACAATGAGCAGTTCTTC
.	10	TRBV2	TRBJ1-2	many	CASSVEGYTF	TGTGCCAGCAGTGTGGAGGGCTACACCTTC
TRBD2	16	TRBV28	TRBJ2-5	many	CASSSRGLADQETQYF	TGTGCCAGCAGTTCCCGCGGACTAGCAGACCAAGAGACCCAGTACTTC
.	15	TRBV19	TRBJ2-7	few	CASSISGLSAYEQYF	TGTGCCAGTAGTATATCAGGTCTATCAGCCTACGAGCAGTACTTC
.	13	TRBV6-5	TRBJ2-7	many	CASSYPWVDEQYF	TGTGCCAGCAGTTACCCATGGGTGGACGAGCAGTACTTC
.	11	TRBV6-1	TRBJ1-5	many	CASSNGGPQHF	TGTGCCAGCAGTAATGGAGGGCCCCAGCATTTT
.	16	TRBV11-2	TRBJ2-5	.	CASSLLFKGSQETQYF	TGTGCCAGCAGCTTATTGTTTAAGGGGTCCCAAGAGACCCAGTACTTC
TRBD2	15	TRBV20-1	TRBJ2-3	.	CSAAGLAGATDTQYF	TGCAGTGCTGCGGGACTAGCGGGAGCCACAGATACGCAGTATTTT
.	15	TRBV7-2	TRBJ2-7	few	CASSLRSGPSYEQYF	TGTGCCAGCAGCTTAAGATCGGGGCCCTCCTACGAGCAGTACTTC
TRBD2	18	TRBV5-6	TRBJ2-1	few	CASSPRTSGRGVVNEQFF	TGTGCCAGCAGCCCGCGGACTAGCGGGAGGGGGGTGGTCAATGAGCAGTTCTTC
.	13	TRBV5-6	TRBJ1-1	many	CASSPGSNTEAFF	TGTGCCAGCAGCCCCGGGAGCAACACTGAAGCTTTCTTT
.	17	TRBV28	TRBJ2-7	many	CASSFSLSETHTYEQYF	TGTGCCAGCAGTTTTTCACTTTCAGAGACCCATACCTACGAGCAGTACTTC
TRBD1	13	TRBV12-3/TRBV12-4	TRBJ2-7	many	CASSSDRGREQYF	TGTGCCAGCAGTTCTGACAGGGGTAGAGAGCAGTACTTC
.	15	TRBV4-3	TRBJ1-1	.	CASSQDQGSGTEAFF	TGCGCCAGCAGCCAAGATCAGGGATCCGGAACTGAAGCTTTCTTT
.	15	TRBV12-3/TRBV12-4	TRBJ1-5	few	CASSFRAGVGQPQHF	TGTGCCAGCAGTTTCAGGGCAGGGGTCGGTCAGCCCCAGCATTTT
.	17	TRBV7-2	TRBJ2-1	many	CASSFFPTGSSYNEQFF	TGTGCCAGCAGCTTTTTCCCAACTGGGAGCTCCTACAATGAGCAGTTCTTC